The next 30 T cell receptor beta chains were all read from a single sample in a study of T cell repertoires in cytomegalovirus infection. TCRdb reprocessed the reads via MiXCR and lists one record per CDR3 protein. This sample has hundreds of thousands of distinct CDR3 sequences, with about a sixth found just once. Sequenced: PBMCs. These receptor sequences come from a human donor in good health (CMV status not recorded). Some clones in this sample may be carry-over from other donors' samples.

This clonotype has a handful of counts. The chain has TRBV5-4 and TRBJ2-1, with D perhaps given as TRBD1 or TRBD2 (5 bases each). The CDR3 is made up of 17 amino acids. Trimming stripped 4 bases from V and 8 bases from J, with 25 bases between. Germline loops: CDR1 SGHNT, CDR2 YYREEE (reference sequence). The CDR3 DNA sequence: TGTGCCAGCAGCCGACCGTCTCTAGCCCAGGGTGGGGATGAGCAGTTCTTC. Translated: CASSRPSLAQGGDEQFF.

There are a few counts of this clonotype. V and J are TRBV29-1 and TRBJ1-3; unclear D gene. The CDR3 runs 12 residues. V was clipped by 4 bases and J by 2 bases, with 6 bases between them. The germline V gene has CDR1 SQVTM and CDR2 ANQGSEA. The CDR3 region has the DNA TGCAGCGTTGTTAGGACTGGAAACACCATATATTTT. This sequence encodes CSVVRTGNTIYF.

This clonotype was counted only a few times. The V and J genes are TRBV7-6 and TRBJ2-2; D may be TRBD1 (6 bases). V was shortened by 11 bases and J by 0 bases, with 10 bases between the two germline ends. The CDR3 extends over 13 amino acids. CDR1 and CDR2 (germline): SGHVS, FNYEAQ. CDR3: CAPRQANTGELFF. The CDR3 DNA follows: TGTGCCCCCCGACAGGCGAACACCGGGGAGCTGTTTTTT.

This clonotype was found a few times. V is TRBV3-1 and J is TRBJ2-5; D unclear. V dropped 1 base and J dropped 7 bases, with 7 bases sitting between them. The CDR3 runs 12 residues. Germline V gene lookup returns CDR1 LGHDT and CDR2 YNNKEL (reference sequence). As DNA, the CDR3 is TGTGCCAGCAGCCAAGGCCGATTGACCCAGTACTTC. Translation: CASSQGRLTQYF.

V is TRBV11-1 and J is TRBJ2-5, with D unclear. The germline V gene has CDR1 SGHAT and CDR2 FQDESV (reference sequence). There are 14 residues in the CDR3. Trimming removed 5 bases from V and 4 bases from J, with 14 bases in between. This CDR3 reads CASSLRMDGETQYF. CDR3 DNA sequence: TGTGCCAGCAGCCTCCGAATGGATGGAGAGACCCAGTACTTC.

This clonotype was seen repeatedly, ten times or more. The chain is built from TRBV7-8 and TRBJ2-5, with D hard to call. Germline CDR1 SGHVS, CDR2 FQNEAQ. The CDR3 has 15 residues. The V end was cut by 1 base, the J end by 4 bases, with 13 bases between. This chain's CDR3 is CASSLVSRRVETQYF. CDR3 sequence (DNA): TGTGCCAGCAGCTTAGTGTCTCGACGCGTAGAGACCCAGTACTTC.

This chain uses TRBV5-1 with TRBJ2-2, with 8 bases aligning to TRBD1. Germline values: CDR1 SGHRS, CDR2 YFSETQ. The length of the CDR3 is 17 residues. With 1 base clipped from V and 1 base from J, the junction kept 6 bases outside the gene matches. CDR3: CASSLRPGQGNTGELFF. The CDR3 nucleotides read TGCGCCAGCAGCTTGAGGCCAGGACAGGGGAACACCGGGGAGCTGTTTTTT. The variable domain in full, with the rest retrieved from reference TRBV5-1 and TRBJ2-2, is KAGVTQTPRYLIKTRGQQVTLSCSPISGHRSVSWYQQTPGQGLQFLFEYFSETQRNKGNFPGRFSGRQFSNSRSEMNVSTLELGDSALYLCASSLRPGQGNTGELFFGEGSRLTVL.

There are many counts of this clonotype. The rearrangement uses TRBV25-1 and TRBJ1-1, with D perhaps matching TRBD1 (5 bases). CDR3 length equals 15 residues. Germline V gene data show CDR1 as MGHDK and CDR2 as SYGVNS. The V gene lost 5 bases and the J gene lost 7 bases, with 20 bases spanning the gap. As DNA, the CDR3 is TGTGCCAGCAGTCCCCAGTGGGACTCCTCAGATGAAGCTTTCTTT. Translated: CASSPQWDSSDEAFF.

This clonotype was counted many times. V is TRBV7-9 and J is TRBJ1-2, with TRBD1 matching 8 bases. The germline V gene encodes CDR1 SEHNR and CDR2 FQNEAQ (reference sequence). The junction had 8 bases not matched to a gene; V was cut back by 4 bases and J by 4 bases. The CDR3 has 15 amino acids. The CDR3 loop reads CASSSGTGDFYGYTF. The CDR3, as DNA: TGTGCCAGCAGCTCCGGGACAGGCGATTTCTATGGCTACACCTTC.

This clonotype was picked up many times. V gene TRBV28 combines with J gene TRBJ1-5, with 10 bases that match TRBD1. The junction had 4 bases not matched to a gene; V was cut back by 6 bases and J by 2 bases. Germline lookup yields CDR1 MDHEN and CDR2 SYDVKM. The CDR3 consists of 15 residues. The CDR3 DNA is TGTGCCAGCAGAAGTGGGACAGGGGGCAATCAGCCCCAGCATTTT. Translation: CASRSGTGGNQPQHF.

This clonotype was counted at least ten times. This chain joins TRBV7-6 and TRBJ2-1; 7 bases line up with TRBD2. After removal of 2 bases from V and 0 bases from J, the junction contained 1 base not matched to a gene. The CDR3 is made up of 15 amino acids. Germline values: CDR1 SGHVS, CDR2 FNYEAQ. CDR3 coding DNA: TGTGCCAGCAGCTTACCGGGGGGCTCCTACAATGAGCAGTTCTTC. As protein: CASSLPGGSYNEQFF.

This chain links TRBV4-1 with TRBJ2-5, with a possible D match to TRBD2 (5 bases). CDR3 length: 13 residues. V gave up 6 bases and J gave up 4 bases, with 12 bases separating them. The germline V gene encodes CDR1 MGHRA and CDR2 YSYEKL. The CDR3 loop reads CASSRLPGETQYF. The CDR3 nucleotides are TGCGCCAGCAGTCGACTACCCGGAGAGACCCAGTACTTC.

This clonotype was observed at least ten times. Germline is not matched at one junction end, which may reflect a read error. The chain employs TRBV6-6 and TRBJ1-4; TRBD1 might be the D (6 bases). This CDR3 is 12 amino acids long. Germline V gene data show CDR1 as MNHNY and CDR2 as SVGAGI (reference sequence). The CDR3 DNA is TGTGCCAGCAGCTGGGAGGGGGGAAAAACTGTTTTT. This sequence encodes CASSWEGGKTVF.

CDR3 nucleotide sequence: TGTGCCAGCAGCTTACAAAGTGATCAGCCCCAGCATTTT. This translates into CASSLQSDQPQHF. The J gene is TRBJ1-5, the V gene TRBV7-9; D is unresolved. Per the germline V gene, CDR1 is SEHNR and CDR2 is FQNEAQ (reference sequence). Deletions cut 2 bases from V and 5 bases from J, with 7 bases between. The CDR3 is made up of 13 amino acids.

The chain is built from TRBV4-3 and TRBJ1-4; D is ambiguous. From germline, CDR1 is LGHNA and CDR2 YSLEER. V lost 4 bases and J lost 4, with 7 bases in between. The CDR3 has 13 amino acids. The CDR3 DNA follows: TGCGCCAGCAGCCGGGATTTTAATGAAAAACTGTTTTTT. It is translated as CASSRDFNEKLFF.

The rearrangement links TRBV29-1 to TRBJ2-1; unclear D gene. Germline V gene data show CDR1 as SQVTM and CDR2 as ANQGSEA. This CDR3 contains 13 residues. Deletions cut 4 bases from V and 2 bases from J, with 9 bases between. The CDR3 bases are TGCAGCGTTGGAAGTGAGGCCTACAATGAGCAGTTCTTC. This encodes CSVGSEAYNEQFF.

This rearrangement joins TRBV24-1 to TRBJ1-2; the D gene is possibly TRBD1 (5 bases). Germline V CDR1 and CDR2: KGHDR, SFDVKD. V was shortened by 8 bases and J by 1 base, with 22 bases between the two germline ends. There are 17 residues in the CDR3. In DNA, the CDR3 is TGTGCCACCAACCTGGGGGGACCAGGCGACTTTAACTATGGCTACACCTTC. This gives the protein CATNLGGPGDFNYGYTF.

The V call is TRBV28, the J call TRBJ2-2; 10 nucleotides align to TRBD1. The CDR3 length is 16 residues. Germline V gene sequence: CDR1 MDHEN, CDR2 SYDVKM. The trim removed 8 bases at V and 4 bases at J, leaving 10 bases unmatched. The CDR3 nucleotides are TGTGCCAGCCGACGGGGGGACAGGGGAGGCACCGGGGAGCTGTTTTTT. As protein: CASRRGDRGGTGELFF.

This rearrangement joins TRBV4-2 to TRBJ2-2, with D perhaps matching TRBD2 (6 bases). The CDR3 runs 15 residues. From germline, CDR1 is LGHNA and CDR2 YNFKEQ. V dropped 1 base and J dropped 7 bases, with 13 bases sitting between them. CDR3 coding DNA: TGTGCCAGCAGCCAAGTCGGGACGGGGGACGGGGAGCTGTTTTTT. Amino acids: CASSQVGTGDGELFF.

CDR3: CSAREGGASSTDTQYF. In nucleotides, the CDR3 is TGCAGTGCTAGAGAGGGGGGGGCCTCTAGCACAGATACGCAGTATTTT. J is TRBJ2-3 and V is TRBV20-1; possibly TRBD2 for D (7 bases). Looked up from germline, CDR1 is DFQATT and CDR2 is SNEGSKA (reference sequence). CDR3 size: 16 residues. V shed 0 bases and J shed 0 bases, with 13 bases lying between them.

The chain uses TRBV6-1 and TRBJ1-5, with D maybe TRBD1 (6 bases). Germline V gene lookup returns CDR1 MNHNS and CDR2 SASEGT. The CDR3 is made up of 13 amino acids. The V end was cut by 5 bases, the J end by 6 bases, with 11 bases between. The CDR3, as DNA: TGTGCCAGCAGTACAGGGTGGAGTCAGCCCCAGCATTTT. Translating gives CASSTGWSQPQHF.

This clonotype occurred a few times. The V call is TRBV18, the J call TRBJ1-6; no clear D. The CDR3 loop spans 13 amino acids. Germline V gene data show CDR1 as KGHSH and CDR2 as LQKENI. Trimming removed 1 base at V and 11 bases at J, with 9 bases between. The CDR3 loop reads CASSPLAGPPLHF. The CDR3, as DNA: TGTGCCAGCTCACCACTGGCCGGTCCACCCCTCCACTTT.

The CDR3 region has the DNA TGTGCCAGCAGGGACTATGTGTACCAAGAGACCCAGTACTTC. Its translation: CASRDYVYQETQYF. The gene calls are TRBV2 and TRBJ2-5, with a weak D call TRBD2 (6 bases). Trimming stripped 6 bases from V and 0 bases from J, with 11 bases between. This CDR3 region has 14 residues. Germline lookup yields CDR1 SNHLY and CDR2 FYNNEI. The entire variable domain, with the rest obtained from reference TRBV2 and TRBJ2-5, is as follows: EPEVTQTPSHQVTQMGQEVILRCVPISNHLYFYWYRQILGQKVEFLVSFYNNEISEKSEIFDDQFSVERPDGSNFTLKIRSTKLEDSAMYFCASRDYVYQETQYFGPGTRLLVL.

This clonotype was seen a few times. CDR3 sequence (DNA): TGCGCCAGCAGCCAAGTTTTGTCGGGACTAGCGGGGGCAGGGGAGACCCAGTACTTC. Its translation: CASSQVLSGLAGAGETQYF. V is TRBV4-1 and J is TRBJ2-5; 14 nucleotides line up with TRBD2. The CDR3 consists of 19 residues. From germline, CDR1 is MGHRA and CDR2 YSYEKL. J was trimmed by 5 bases and V by 1 base; bases with no gene match: 12.

The chain has TRBV12-3 or TRBV12-4 and TRBJ1-4; D unresolved. Trimming removed 1 base at V and 4 bases at J, with 7 bases between. CDR3 length: 14 amino acids. The CDR3: CASSLGAINEKLFF. The CDR3 coding sequence is TGTGCCAGCAGTTTAGGAGCGATTAATGAAAAACTGTTTTTT.

The rearrangement links TRBV7-9 to TRBJ2-3; D remains unclear. Germline CDR1 SEHNR, CDR2 FQNEAQ (reference sequence). Trimming took 4 bases from V and 1 from J, leaving 6 bases between them. The CDR3 runs to 13 residues. The CDR3 coding sequence is TGTGCCAGCAGCTGGGTCGGCACAGATACGCAGTATTTT. Its translation: CASSWVGTDTQYF. Full variable domain (missing parts from reference TRBV7-9 and TRBJ2-3): DTGVSQNPRHKITKRGQNVTFRCDPISEHNRLYWYRQTLGQGPEFLTYFQNEAQLEKSRLLSDRFSAERPKGSFSTLEIQRTEQGDSAMYLCASSWVGTDTQYFGPGTRLTVL.

This clonotype came up many times. The chain employs TRBV28 and TRBJ2-1, with 13 positions matching TRBD2. Trimming removed 3 bases from V and 6 bases from J; junction bases left unmatched: 2. CDR3 length equals 15 residues. Per the germline V gene, CDR1 is MDHEN and CDR2 is SYDVKM. This CDR3 reads CASSLTSGGTNEQFF. CDR3 sequence (DNA): TGTGCCAGCAGTTTGACTAGCGGGGGGACCAATGAGCAGTTCTTC.

J is TRBJ1-1 and V is TRBV12-3 or TRBV12-4; D might be TRBD1 (6 bases). The CDR3 loop spans 11 amino acids. The germline V and J ends were trimmed by 1 base and 11 bases, with 8 bases remaining between them. The CDR3 is CASSLGGGAFF. DNA of the CDR3: TGTGCCAGCAGTTTAGGAGGGGGGGCTTTCTTT.

This clonotype was counted ten times or more. One junction end disagrees with the germline gene, perhaps due to a read error. The chain combines TRBV7-2 with TRBJ2-1; possibly TRBD2 for D (6 bases). The CDR3 is made up of 13 amino acids. Germline values: CDR1 SGHTA, CDR2 FQGNSA. The CDR3 DNA is TGTGCCAGCAGCCTAGCGCGGGGCAATGAGCAGTTCTTC. It translates to CASSLARGNEQFF.

This clonotype was detected many times. V usage is TRBV28 and J usage is TRBJ2-5, with D perhaps assigned TRBD1 or TRBD2 (6 bases each). The germline V and J ends were trimmed by 3 bases and 7 bases, with 15 bases remaining between them. The CDR3 runs 14 residues. Germline V gene data show CDR1 as MDHEN and CDR2 as SYDVKM. The CDR3 DNA reads TGTGCCAGCAGTTTGAAGGGGGGCAGGGGGACCCAGTACTTC. It codes for CASSLKGGRGTQYF.